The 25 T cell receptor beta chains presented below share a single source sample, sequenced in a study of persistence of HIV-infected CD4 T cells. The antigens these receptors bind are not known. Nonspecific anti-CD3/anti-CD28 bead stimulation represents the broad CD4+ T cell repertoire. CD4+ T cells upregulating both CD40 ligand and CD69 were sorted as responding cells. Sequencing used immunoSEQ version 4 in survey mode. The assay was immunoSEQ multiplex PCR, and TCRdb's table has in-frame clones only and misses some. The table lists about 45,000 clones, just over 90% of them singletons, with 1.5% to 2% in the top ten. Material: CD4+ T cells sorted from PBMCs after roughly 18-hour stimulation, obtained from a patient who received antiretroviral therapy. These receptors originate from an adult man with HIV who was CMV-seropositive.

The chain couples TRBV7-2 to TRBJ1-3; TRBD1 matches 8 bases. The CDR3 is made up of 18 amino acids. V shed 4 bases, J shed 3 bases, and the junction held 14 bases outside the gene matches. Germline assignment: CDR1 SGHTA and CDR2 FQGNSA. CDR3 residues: CASSSTPIPGQVGNTIYF. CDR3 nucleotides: TGTGCCAGCAGCTCAACCCCAATTCCGGGACAGGTTGGAAACACCATATATTTT.

The CDR3 DNA is TGTGCCAGCAGGGGGGGAGGGGCTACTATCTATAATTCACCCCTCCACTTT. It yields the protein CASRGGGATIYNSPLHF. The chain couples TRBV27 to TRBJ1-6; D may be TRBD1 (5 bases). Trimming stripped 6 bases from V and 3 bases from J, with 18 bases between. In germline, CDR1 is MNHEY, CDR2 SMNVEV (reference sequence). The CDR3 is made up of 17 amino acids.

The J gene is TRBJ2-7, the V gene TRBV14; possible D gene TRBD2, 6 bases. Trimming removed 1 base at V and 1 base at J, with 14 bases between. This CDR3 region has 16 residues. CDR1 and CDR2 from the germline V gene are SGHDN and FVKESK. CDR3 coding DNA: TGTGCCAGCAGCCAAGGGCAGCGGAGGGATTCCTACGAGCAGTACTTC. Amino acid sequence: CASSQGQRRDSYEQYF.

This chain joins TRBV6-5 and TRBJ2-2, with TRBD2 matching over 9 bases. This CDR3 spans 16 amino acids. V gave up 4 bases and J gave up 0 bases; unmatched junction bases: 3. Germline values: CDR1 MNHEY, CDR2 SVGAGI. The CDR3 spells CASSSIAGANTGELFF. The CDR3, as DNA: TGTGCCAGCAGTTCAATAGCGGGGGCGAACACCGGGGAGCTGTTTTTT.

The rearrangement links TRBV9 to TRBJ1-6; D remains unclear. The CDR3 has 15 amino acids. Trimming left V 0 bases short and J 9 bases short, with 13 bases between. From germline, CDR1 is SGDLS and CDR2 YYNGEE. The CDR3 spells CASSVGGGFGSPLHF. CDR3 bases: TGTGCCAGCAGCGTAGGAGGAGGGTTCGGTTCACCCCTCCACTTT.

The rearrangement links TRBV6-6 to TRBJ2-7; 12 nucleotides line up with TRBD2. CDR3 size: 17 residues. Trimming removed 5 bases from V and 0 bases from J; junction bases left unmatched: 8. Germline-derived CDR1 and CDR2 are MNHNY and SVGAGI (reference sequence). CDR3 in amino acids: CASSLGLAGTSSYEQYF. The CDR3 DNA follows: TGTGCCAGCAGTCTTGGACTAGCGGGGACCAGCTCCTACGAGCAGTACTTC.

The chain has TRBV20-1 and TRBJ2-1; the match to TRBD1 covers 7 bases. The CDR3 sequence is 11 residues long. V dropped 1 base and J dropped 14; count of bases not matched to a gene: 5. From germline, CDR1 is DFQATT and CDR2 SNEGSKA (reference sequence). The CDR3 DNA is TGCAGTGCTAGAGGAGACAGGGATGAGTTCTTC. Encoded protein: CSARGDRDEFF.

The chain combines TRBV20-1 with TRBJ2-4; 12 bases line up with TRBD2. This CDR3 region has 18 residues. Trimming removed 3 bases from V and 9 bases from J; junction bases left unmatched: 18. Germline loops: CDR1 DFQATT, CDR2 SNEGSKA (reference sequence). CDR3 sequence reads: CSASLLAGGPLSSGIQYF. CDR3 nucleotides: TGCAGTGCTAGTCTCCTAGCGGGGGGGCCTCTGAGTTCGGGCATTCAGTACTTC.

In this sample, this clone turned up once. CDR3 bases: TGTGCCAGTTATGAGCCCAACTATGGCTACACCTTC. This codes for CASYEPNYGYTF. The V call is TRBV19, the J call TRBJ1-2, with D uncertain. Trimming removed 8 bases from V and 2 bases from J, with 9 bases in between. Germline V gene lookup returns CDR1 LNHDA and CDR2 SQIVND (reference sequence). CDR3 size: 12 residues. Full variable domain (missing parts from reference TRBV19 and TRBJ1-2): DGGITQSPKYLFRKEGQNVTLSCEQNLNHDAMYWYRQDPGQGLRLIYYSQIVNDFQKGDIAEGYSVSREKKESFPLTVTSAQKNPTAFYLCASYEPNYGYTFGSGTRLTVV.

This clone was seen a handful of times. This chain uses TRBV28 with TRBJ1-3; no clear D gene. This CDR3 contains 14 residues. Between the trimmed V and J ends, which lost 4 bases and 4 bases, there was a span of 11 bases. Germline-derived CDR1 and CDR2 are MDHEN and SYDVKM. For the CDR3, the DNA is TGTGCCAGCAGTTACGTCGGAACGGGAAACACCATATATTTT. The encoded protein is CASSYVGTGNTIYF.

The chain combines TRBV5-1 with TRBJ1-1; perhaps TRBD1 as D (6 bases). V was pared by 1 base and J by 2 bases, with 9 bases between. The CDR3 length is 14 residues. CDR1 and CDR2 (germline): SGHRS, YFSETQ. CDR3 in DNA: TGCGCCAGCAGCTTGACAGGGAGAAACACTGAAGCTTTCTTT. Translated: CASSLTGRNTEAFF.

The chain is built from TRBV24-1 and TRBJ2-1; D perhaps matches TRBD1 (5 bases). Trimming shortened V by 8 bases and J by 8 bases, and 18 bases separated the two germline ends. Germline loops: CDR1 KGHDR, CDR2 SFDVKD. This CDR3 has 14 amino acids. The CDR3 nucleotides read TGTGCCACCAAAAGCAGGGTTCATATGGATGAGCAGTTCTTC. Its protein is CATKSRVHMDEQFF.

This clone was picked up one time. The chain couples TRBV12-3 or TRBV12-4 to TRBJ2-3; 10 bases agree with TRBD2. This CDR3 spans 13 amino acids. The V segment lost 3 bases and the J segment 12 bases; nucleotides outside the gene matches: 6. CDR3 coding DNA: TGTGCCAGCAGTTTGGAGCGGGGGGGCCTTCAGTATTTT. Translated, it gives CASSLERGGLQYF.

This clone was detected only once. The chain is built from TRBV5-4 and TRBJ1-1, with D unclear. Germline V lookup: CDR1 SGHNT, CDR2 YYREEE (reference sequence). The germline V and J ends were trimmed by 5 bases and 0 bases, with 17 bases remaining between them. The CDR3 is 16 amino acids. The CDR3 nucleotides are TGTGCCAGCAGATACCGTTTGACGGGGATGAACACTGAAGCTTTCTTT. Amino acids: CASRYRLTGMNTEAFF.

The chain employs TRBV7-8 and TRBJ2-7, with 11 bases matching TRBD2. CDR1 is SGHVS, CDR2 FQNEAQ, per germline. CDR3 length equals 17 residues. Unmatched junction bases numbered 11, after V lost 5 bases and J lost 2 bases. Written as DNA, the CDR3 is TGTGCCAGCAGCCCCCGGGTAGCGGGGGGGCCGACCTACGAGCAGTACTTC. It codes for CASSPRVAGGPTYEQYF.

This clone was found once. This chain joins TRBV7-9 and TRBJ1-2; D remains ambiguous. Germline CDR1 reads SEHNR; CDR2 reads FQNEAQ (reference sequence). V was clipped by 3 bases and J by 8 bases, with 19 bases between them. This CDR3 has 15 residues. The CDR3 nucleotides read TGTGCCAGCAGCTTTAGCCAGCCTGGGAGGGTCGGCTACACCTTC. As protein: CASSFSQPGRVGYTF.

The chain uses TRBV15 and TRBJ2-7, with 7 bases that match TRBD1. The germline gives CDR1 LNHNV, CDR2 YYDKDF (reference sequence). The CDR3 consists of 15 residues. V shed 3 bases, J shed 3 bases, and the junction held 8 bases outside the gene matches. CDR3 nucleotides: TGTGCCACCAGCAGGGCCGGGACAGCAGACTACGAGCAGTACTTC. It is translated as CATSRAGTADYEQYF.

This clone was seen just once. The CDR3 sequence is CASSPLHGGGGNTIYF. The DNA for the CDR3 is TGTGCCAGCAGCCCCCTACACGGGGGCGGTGGAAACACCATATATTTT. The J gene is TRBJ1-3, the V gene TRBV3-1 (or the pseudogene TRBV3-2); tentative D call: TRBD1 (6 bases). This CDR3 is 16 amino acids long. From germline, CDR1 is LGHDT and CDR2 YNNKEL (reference sequence). Trimming took 4 bases from V and 3 from J, leaving 16 bases between them.

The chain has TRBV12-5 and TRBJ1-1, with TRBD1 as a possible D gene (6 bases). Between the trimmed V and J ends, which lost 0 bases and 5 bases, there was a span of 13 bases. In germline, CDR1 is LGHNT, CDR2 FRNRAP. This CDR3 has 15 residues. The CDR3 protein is CASGLVPDRKTEAFF. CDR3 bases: TGTGCTAGTGGTTTGGTCCCGGACAGAAAGACTGAAGCTTTCTTT.

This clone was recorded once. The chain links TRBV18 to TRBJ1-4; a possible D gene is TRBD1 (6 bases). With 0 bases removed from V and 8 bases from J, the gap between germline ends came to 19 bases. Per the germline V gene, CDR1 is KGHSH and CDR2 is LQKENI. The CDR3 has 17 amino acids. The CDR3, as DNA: TGTGCCAGCTCACCACCGGACAGAAGAGCAGCTTGGGAAAAACTGTTTTTT. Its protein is CASSPPDRRAAWEKLFF.

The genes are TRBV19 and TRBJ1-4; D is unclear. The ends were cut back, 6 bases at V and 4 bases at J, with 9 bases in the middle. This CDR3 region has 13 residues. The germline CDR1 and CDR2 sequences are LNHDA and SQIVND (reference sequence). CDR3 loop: CASRAANNEKLFF. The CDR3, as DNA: TGTGCCAGTAGGGCGGCAAATAATGAAAAACTGTTTTTT.

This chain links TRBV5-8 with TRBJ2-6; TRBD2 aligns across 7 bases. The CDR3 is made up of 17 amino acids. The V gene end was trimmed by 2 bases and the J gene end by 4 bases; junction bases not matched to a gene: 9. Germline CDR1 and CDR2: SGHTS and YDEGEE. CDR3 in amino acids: CASSFLAAAFGANVLTF. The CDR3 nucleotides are TGTGCCAGCAGCTTCCTAGCGGCCGCGTTCGGGGCCAACGTCCTGACTTTC.

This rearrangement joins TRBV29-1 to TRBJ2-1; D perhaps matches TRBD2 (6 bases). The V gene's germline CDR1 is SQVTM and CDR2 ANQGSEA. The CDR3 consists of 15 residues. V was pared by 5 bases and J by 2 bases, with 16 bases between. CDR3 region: CSVWGGTRTYNEQFF. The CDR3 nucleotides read TGCAGCGTTTGGGGTGGGACTCGCACCTACAATGAGCAGTTCTTC.

The CDR3: CATSDLRTPSTDTQYF. The DNA of the CDR3 is TGTGCCACCAGTGATTTGCGTACTCCTAGCACAGATACGCAGTATTTT. The chain recombines TRBV24-1 with TRBJ2-3; D unclear. The V and J ends lost 0 bases and 0 bases respectively, with 9 bases between them. CDR1 is KGHDR, CDR2 SFDVKD, per germline. The CDR3 runs 16 residues.

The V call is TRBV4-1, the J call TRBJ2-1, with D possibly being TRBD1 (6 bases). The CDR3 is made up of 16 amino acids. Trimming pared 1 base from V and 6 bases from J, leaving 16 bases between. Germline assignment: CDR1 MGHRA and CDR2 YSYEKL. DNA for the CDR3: TGCGCCAGCAGCCAAGGGGGGCCCCTAGTATCCAATGAGCAGTTCTTC. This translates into CASSQGGPLVSNEQFF.